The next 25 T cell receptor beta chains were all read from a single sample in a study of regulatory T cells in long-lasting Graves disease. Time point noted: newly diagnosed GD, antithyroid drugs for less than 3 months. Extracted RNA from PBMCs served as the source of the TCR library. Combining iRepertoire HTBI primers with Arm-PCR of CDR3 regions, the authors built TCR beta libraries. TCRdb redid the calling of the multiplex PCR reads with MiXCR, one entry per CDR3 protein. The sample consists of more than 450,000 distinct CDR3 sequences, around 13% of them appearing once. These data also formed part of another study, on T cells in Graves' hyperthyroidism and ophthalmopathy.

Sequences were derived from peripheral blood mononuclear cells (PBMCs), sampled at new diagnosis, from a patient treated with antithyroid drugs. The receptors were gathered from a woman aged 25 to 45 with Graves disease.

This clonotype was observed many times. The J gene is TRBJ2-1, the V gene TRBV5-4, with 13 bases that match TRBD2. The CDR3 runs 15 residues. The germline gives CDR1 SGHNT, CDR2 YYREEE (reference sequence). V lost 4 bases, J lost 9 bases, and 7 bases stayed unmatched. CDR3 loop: CASSQGLAGVSEQFF. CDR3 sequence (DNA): TGTGCCAGCAGCCAAGGACTAGCGGGAGTAAGTGAGCAGTTCTTC. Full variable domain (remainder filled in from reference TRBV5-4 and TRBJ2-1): ETGVTQSPTHLIKTRGQQVTLRCSSQSGHNTVSWYQQALGQGPQFIFQYYREEENGRGNFPPRFSGLQFPNYSSELNVNALELDDSALYLCASSQGLAGVSEQFFGPGTRLTVL.

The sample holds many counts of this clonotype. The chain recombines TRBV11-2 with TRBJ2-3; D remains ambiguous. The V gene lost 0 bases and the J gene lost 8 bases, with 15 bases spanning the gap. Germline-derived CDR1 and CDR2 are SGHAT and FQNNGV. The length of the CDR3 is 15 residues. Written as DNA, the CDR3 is TGTGCCAGCAGCTTAGACTGGACGGTCGGAGTTACGCAGTATTTT. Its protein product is CASSLDWTVGVTQYF. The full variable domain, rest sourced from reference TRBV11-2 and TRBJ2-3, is EAGVAQSPRYKIIEKRQSVAFWCNPISGHATLYWYQQILGQGPKLLIQFQNNGVVDDSQLPKDRFSAERLKGVDSTLKIQPAKLEDSAVYLCASSLDWTVGVTQYFGPGTRLTVL.

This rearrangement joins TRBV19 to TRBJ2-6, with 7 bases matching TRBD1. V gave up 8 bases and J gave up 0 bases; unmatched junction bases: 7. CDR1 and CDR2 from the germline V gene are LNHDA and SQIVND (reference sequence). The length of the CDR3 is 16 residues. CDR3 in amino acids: CASVQGSSSGANVLTF. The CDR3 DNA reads TGTGCCAGTGTACAGGGGTCCTCCTCTGGGGCCAACGTCCTGACTTTC.

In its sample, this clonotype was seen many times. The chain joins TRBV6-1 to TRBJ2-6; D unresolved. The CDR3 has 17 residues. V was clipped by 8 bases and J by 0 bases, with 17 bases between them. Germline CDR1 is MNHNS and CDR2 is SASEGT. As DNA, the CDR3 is TGTGCCAGCCGCGGAAAGAGAAGCCTCTCTGGGGCCAACGTCCTGACTTTC. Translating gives CASRGKRSLSGANVLTF.

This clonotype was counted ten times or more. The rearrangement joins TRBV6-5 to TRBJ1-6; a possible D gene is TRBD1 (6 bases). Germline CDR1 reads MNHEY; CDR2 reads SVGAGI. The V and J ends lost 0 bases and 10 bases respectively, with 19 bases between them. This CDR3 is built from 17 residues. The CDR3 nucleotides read TGTGCCAGCAGTTACTCGACACAGGGCGGGCCTGGCTCACCCCTCCACTTT. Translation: CASSYSTQGGPGSPLHF.

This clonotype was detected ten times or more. DNA of the CDR3: TGTGCCAGCAGTTACACGGTGGGGGCCCAGTACTTC. This encodes CASSYTVGAQYF. V and J are TRBV6-9 and TRBJ2-5; perhaps D is TRBD1 or TRBD2 (5 bases each). This CDR3 is 12 amino acids long. V lost 3 bases, J lost 9 bases, and 11 bases lay in between. Germline values: CDR1 MNHGY, CDR2 SVAAGI.

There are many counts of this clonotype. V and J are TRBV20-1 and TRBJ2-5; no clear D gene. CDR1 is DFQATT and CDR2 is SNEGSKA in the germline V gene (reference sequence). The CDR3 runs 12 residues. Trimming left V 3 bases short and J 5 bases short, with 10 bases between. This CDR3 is CSARGFKETQYF. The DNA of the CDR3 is TGCAGTGCTAGGGGGTTCAAGGAGACCCAGTACTTC.

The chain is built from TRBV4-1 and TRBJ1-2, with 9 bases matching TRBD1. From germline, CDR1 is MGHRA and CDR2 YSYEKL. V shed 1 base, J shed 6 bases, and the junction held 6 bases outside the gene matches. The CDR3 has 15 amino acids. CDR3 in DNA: TGCGCCAGCAGCCAAGCCCCACGGACAGGGGATGGCTACACCTTC. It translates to CASSQAPRTGDGYTF.

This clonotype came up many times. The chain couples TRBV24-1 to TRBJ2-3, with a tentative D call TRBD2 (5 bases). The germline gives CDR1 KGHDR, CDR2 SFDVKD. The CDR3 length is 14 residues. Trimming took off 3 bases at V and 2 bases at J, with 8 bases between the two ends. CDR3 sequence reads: CATSDAGITDTQYF. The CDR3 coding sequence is TGTGCCACCAGTGATGCCGGGATCACAGATACGCAGTATTTT.

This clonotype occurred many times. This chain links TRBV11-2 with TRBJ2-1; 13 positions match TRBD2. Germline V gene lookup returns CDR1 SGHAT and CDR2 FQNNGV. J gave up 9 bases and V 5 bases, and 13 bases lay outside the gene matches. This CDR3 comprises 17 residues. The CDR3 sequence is CASSAAGTSGMGGEQFF. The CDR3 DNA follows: TGTGCCAGCAGCGCCGCAGGGACTAGCGGGATGGGTGGTGAGCAGTTCTTC.

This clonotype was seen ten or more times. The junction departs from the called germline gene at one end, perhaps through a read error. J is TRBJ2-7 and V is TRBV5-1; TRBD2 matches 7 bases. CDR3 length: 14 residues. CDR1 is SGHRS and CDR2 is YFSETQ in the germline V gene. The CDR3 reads CASSRAGSSYEQYF. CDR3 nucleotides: TGTGCCAGCAGCCGAGCGGGAAGCTCCTACGAGCAGTACTTC.

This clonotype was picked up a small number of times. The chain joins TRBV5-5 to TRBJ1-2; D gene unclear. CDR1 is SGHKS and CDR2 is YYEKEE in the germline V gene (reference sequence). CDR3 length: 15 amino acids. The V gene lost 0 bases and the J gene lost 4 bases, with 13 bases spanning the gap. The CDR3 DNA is TGTGCCAGCAGCTTGGCTCCCCGGGCTAGCTATGGCTACACCTTC. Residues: CASSLAPRASYGYTF.

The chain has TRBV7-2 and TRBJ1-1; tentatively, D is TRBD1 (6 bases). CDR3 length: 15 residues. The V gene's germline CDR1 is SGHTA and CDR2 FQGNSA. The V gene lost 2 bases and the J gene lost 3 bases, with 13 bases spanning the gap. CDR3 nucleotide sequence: TGTGCCAGCAGCTTACGGCAAGGGGGGTACACTGAAGCTTTCTTT. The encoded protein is CASSLRQGGYTEAFF.

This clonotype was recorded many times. CDR3 sequence reads: CSATRGGNTEAFF. In DNA, the CDR3 is TGCAGTGCCACCAGGGGGGGGAACACTGAAGCTTTCTTT. The rearrangement links TRBV20-1 to TRBJ1-1; 7 nucleotides align to TRBD1. CDR3 length equals 13 residues. CDR1 is DFQATT and CDR2 is SNEGSKA in the germline V gene (reference sequence). The junction had 5 bases not matched to a gene; V was cut back by 6 bases and J by 1 base.

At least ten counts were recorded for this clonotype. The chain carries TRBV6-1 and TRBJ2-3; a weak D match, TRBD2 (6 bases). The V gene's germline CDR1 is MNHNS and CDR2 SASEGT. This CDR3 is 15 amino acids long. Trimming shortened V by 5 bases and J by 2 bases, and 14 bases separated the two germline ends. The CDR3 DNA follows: TGTGCCAGCAGTACGAGCGGGCCCCCCACAGATACGCAGTATTTT. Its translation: CASSTSGPPTDTQYF.

The DNA of the CDR3 is TGTGCCAGTAGTATCTCTGGGACAGGGAGCACAGATACGCAGTATTTT. The encoded protein is CASSISGTGSTDTQYF. The chain uses TRBV19 and TRBJ2-3, with 9 positions matching TRBD1. The ends lost 3 bases at V and 0 bases at J; junction bases unmatched: 4. Germline loops: CDR1 LNHDA, CDR2 SQIVND (reference sequence). This CDR3 comprises 16 residues.

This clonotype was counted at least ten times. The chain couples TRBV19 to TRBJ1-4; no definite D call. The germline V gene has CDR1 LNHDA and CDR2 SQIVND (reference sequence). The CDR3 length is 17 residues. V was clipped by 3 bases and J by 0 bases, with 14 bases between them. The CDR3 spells CASSMEVSGPTNEKLFF. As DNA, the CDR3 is TGTGCCAGTAGTATGGAAGTGTCAGGCCCAACTAATGAAAAACTGTTTTTT.

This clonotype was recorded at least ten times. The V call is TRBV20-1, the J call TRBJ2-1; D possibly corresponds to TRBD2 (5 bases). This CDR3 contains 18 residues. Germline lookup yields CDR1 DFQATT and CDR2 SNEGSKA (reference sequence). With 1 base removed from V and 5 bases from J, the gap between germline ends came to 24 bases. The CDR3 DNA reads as TGCAGTGCTAGAGGTTTTCTTCCTCGGCGGGTGTTAAACAATGAGCAGTTCTTC. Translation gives CSARGFLPRRVLNNEQFF.

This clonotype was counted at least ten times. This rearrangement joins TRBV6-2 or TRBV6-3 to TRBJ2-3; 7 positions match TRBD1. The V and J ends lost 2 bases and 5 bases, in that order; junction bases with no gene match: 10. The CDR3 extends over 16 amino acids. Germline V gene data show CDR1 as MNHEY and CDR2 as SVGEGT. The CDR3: CASSYREQGRQDTQYF. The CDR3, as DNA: TGTGCCAGCAGTTACCGAGAACAGGGGCGGCAAGATACGCAGTATTTT.

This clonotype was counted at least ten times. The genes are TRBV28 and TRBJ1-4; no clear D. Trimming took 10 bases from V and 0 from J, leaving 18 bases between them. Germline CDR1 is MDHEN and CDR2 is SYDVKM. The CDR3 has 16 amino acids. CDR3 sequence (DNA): TGTGCCACCCATCGGACGGTGGGAGCAACTAATGAAAAACTGTTTTTT. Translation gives CATHRTVGATNEKLFF.

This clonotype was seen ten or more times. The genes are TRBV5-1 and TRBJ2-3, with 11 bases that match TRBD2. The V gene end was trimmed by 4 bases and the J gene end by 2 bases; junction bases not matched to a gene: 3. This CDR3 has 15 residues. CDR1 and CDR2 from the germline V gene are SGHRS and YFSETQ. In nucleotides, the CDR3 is TGCGCCAGCAGCCGACTAGCGGGGTCCACAGATACGCAGTATTTT. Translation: CASSRLAGSTDTQYF.

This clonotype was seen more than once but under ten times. The CDR3 DNA follows: TGTGCCAGCAGCTTCCCCCGTTGGGGAGAGGGTGGCAATCAGCCCCAGCATTTT. Translating gives CASSFPRWGEGGNQPQHF. This sequence joins TRBV5-8 and TRBJ1-5, with D unclear. CDR1 and CDR2 (germline): SGHTS, YDEGEE. Between the trimmed V and J ends, which lost 2 bases and 2 bases, there was a span of 20 bases. This CDR3 spans 18 amino acids.

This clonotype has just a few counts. This chain's CDR3 is CASSQDINIGAQYF. In nucleotides, the CDR3 is TGCGCCAGCAGCCAAGATATAAACATCGGGGCCCAGTACTTC. The rearrangement joins TRBV4-1 to TRBJ2-5; TRBD2 might be the D (5 bases). Trimming pared 0 bases from V and 9 bases from J, leaving 14 bases between. This CDR3 region has 14 residues. From germline, CDR1 is MGHRA and CDR2 YSYEKL.

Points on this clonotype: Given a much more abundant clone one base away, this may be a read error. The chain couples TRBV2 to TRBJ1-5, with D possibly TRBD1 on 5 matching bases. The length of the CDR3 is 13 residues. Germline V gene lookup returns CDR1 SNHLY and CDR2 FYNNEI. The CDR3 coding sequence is TGTGCCAGCCGTGAGCAGGGTGGTCAGCCCCAGCATTTT. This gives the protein CASREQGGQPQHF.

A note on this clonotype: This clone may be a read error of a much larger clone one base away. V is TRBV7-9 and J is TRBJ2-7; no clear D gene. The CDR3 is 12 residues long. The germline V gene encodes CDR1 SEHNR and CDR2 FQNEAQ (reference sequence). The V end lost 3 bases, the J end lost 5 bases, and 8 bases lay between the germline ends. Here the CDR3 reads CASSFSTHEQYF. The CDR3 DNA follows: TGTGCCAGCAGCTTTAGCACCCACGAGCAGTACTTC.